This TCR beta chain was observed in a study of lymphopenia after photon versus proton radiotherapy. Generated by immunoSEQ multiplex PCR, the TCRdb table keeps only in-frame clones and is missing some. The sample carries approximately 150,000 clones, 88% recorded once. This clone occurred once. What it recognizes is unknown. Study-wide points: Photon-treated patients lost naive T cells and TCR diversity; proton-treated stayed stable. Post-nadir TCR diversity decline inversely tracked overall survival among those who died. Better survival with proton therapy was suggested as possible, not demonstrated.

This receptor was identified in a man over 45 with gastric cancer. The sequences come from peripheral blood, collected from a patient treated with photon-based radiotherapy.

CDR3 in DNA: TGCGCCAGCAGGGGACTAGCGGGAGAAGAGACCCAGTACTTC. Encoded protein: CASRGLAGEETQYF. This chain uses TRBV10-2 with TRBJ2-5, with 14 bases matching TRBD2. After removal of 6 bases from V and 3 bases from J, the junction contained 0 bases not matched to a gene. Germline V gene lookup returns CDR1 WSHSY and CDR2 SAAADI. CDR3 size: 14 residues.